The 31 T cell receptor beta chains reported below all come from one sample, sequenced in a study of T cell changes during pregnancy in multiple sclerosis. Libraries were prepared by immunoSEQ multiplex PCR; TCRdb keeps only in-frame clonotypes and omits some of them. The sample contains 91,000 or so clones, over 85% of which appear only once. The material was peripheral blood, obtained after pregnancy. These TCRs come from a female donor with multiple sclerosis, enrolled in a pregnancy study.

This clone appeared a single time. CDR3 DNA sequence: TGCAGCGTTGAACCGACTAGCGGGGAGGAGACCCAGTACTTC. Its protein is CSVEPTSGEETQYF. V and J are TRBV29-1 and TRBJ2-5; 11 nucleotides align to TRBD2. CDR1 and CDR2 (germline): SQVTM, ANQGSEA. The CDR3 sequence is 14 residues long. V was clipped by 2 bases and J by 5 bases; unmatched bases: 4.

The chain has TRBV30 and TRBJ1-3; D ambiguous. V dropped 0 bases and J dropped 8 bases, with 8 bases sitting between them. Germline CDR1 and CDR2: GTSNPN and SVGIG (reference sequence). CDR3 length: 12 amino acids. In DNA form, the CDR3 reads TGTGCCTGGAGTGTTTCCGGTGACACCATATATTTT. Amino acid sequence: CAWSVSGDTIYF. The full variable domain, completed using reference TRBV30 and TRBJ1-3, is SQTIHQWPATLVQPVGSPLSLECTVEGTSNPNLYWYRQAAGRGLQLLFYSVGIGQISSEVPQNLSASRPQDRQFILSSKKLLLSDSGFYLCAWSVSGDTIYFGEGSWLTVV.

The V and J genes are TRBV5-4 and TRBJ1-5; the match to TRBD1 covers 8 bases. The CDR3 sequence is 15 residues long. Trimming cost V 9 bases and J 2 bases; bases outside gene matches: 10. Germline lookup yields CDR1 SGHNT and CDR2 YYREEE (reference sequence). The CDR3: CANPPRGQGNQPQHF. CDR3 nucleotide sequence: TGTGCCAACCCACCCAGGGGACAGGGCAATCAGCCCCAGCATTTT. The entire variable domain, with the rest obtained from reference TRBV5-4 and TRBJ1-5, is as follows: ETGVTQSPTHLIKTRGQQVTLRCSSQSGHNTVSWYQQALGQGPQFIFQYYREEENGRGNFPPRFSGLQFPNYSSELNVNALELDDSALYLCANPPRGQGNQPQHFGDGTRLSIL.

J is TRBJ2-1 and V is TRBV5-1, with 7 bases aligning to TRBD1. CDR3 length: 15 amino acids. Trimming removed 2 bases from V and 2 bases from J; junction bases left unmatched: 4. Germline-derived CDR1 and CDR2 are SGHRS and YFSETQ. The CDR3 is CASSFSGGPYNEQFF. The CDR3 DNA follows: TGCGCCAGCAGCTTTTCAGGGGGACCCTACAATGAGCAGTTCTTC.

The chain joins TRBV28 to TRBJ2-5; 7 bases fit TRBD2. The CDR3 runs to 16 residues. V lost 3 bases to trimming and J lost 5 bases; unmatched junction nucleotides: 12. Germline loops: CDR1 MDHEN, CDR2 SYDVKM. The CDR3 DNA follows: TGTGCCAGCAGTTTTTCAGGCGCGGGAGTTGAGGAGACCCAGTACTTC. Its protein product is CASSFSGAGVEETQYF.

With regard to this clone: The sample carries other DNA sequences with the same CDR3. The rearrangement links TRBV27 to TRBJ2-2; no clear D gene. The CDR3 is made up of 13 amino acids. Trimming took 5 bases from V and 1 from J, leaving 5 bases between them. Germline V CDR1 and CDR2: MNHEY, SMNVEV (reference sequence). The chain's CDR3 is CASSPQNTGELFF. DNA of the CDR3: TGTGCCAGCAGTCCCCAGAACACCGGGGAGCTGTTTTTT.

J is TRBJ2-7 and V is TRBV19; TRBD1 agrees at 7 bases. Germline CDR1 and CDR2: LNHDA and SQIVND (reference sequence). This CDR3 has 15 amino acids. V shed 1 base, J shed 5 bases, and the junction held 8 bases outside the gene matches. In DNA form, the CDR3 reads TGTGCCAGTAGTATAGCAGGCAGGGGGTCCGACGAGCAGTACTTC. Translated, it gives CASSIAGRGSDEQYF.

V is TRBV5-6 and J is TRBJ2-7; 12 bases are a match to TRBD2. J lost 4 bases, V lost 0 bases, and 2 bases had no gene match. The CDR3 totals 15 residues. Germline V CDR1 and CDR2: SGHDT, YYEEEE. CDR3 residues: CASSLGGLAGYEQYF. The DNA of the CDR3 is TGTGCCAGCAGCTTGGGCGGACTAGCGGGGTACGAGCAGTACTTC.

The rearrangement links TRBV16 to TRBJ2-2, with D perhaps matching TRBD2 (5 bases). The V and J ends lost 4 bases and 1 base respectively, with 10 bases between them. Germline V gene sequence: CDR1 KGHSY, CDR2 FQNENV. The length of the CDR3 is 15 residues. The CDR3 coding sequence is TGTGCCAGCAGCCCCACCGGGGAGAACACCGGGGAGCTGTTTTTT. Protein sequence: CASSPTGENTGELFF.

The rearrangement joins TRBV28 to TRBJ2-7, with no clear D. CDR3 length: 11 amino acids. Germline CDR1 reads MDHEN; CDR2 reads SYDVKM. V was trimmed by 6 bases and J by 4 bases, leaving 7 bases between them. The CDR3 DNA reads TGTGCCAGCAGGTCAGTGTACGAGCAGTACTTC. Translated, it gives CASRSVYEQYF.

The chain carries TRBV7-8 and TRBJ1-4; TRBD1 agrees at 8 bases. The length of the CDR3 is 14 residues. With V trimmed by 5 bases and J by 8 bases, 7 bases remained unmatched. Looked up from germline, CDR1 is SGHVS and CDR2 is FQNEAQ. CDR3 in amino acids: CASSQGTGAEKLFF. The CDR3 DNA reads as TGTGCCAGCAGCCAAGGGACAGGCGCGGAAAAACTGTTTTTT.

This chain joins TRBV19 and TRBJ1-1, with D hard to call. V gave up 2 bases and J gave up 3 bases, with 16 bases separating them. CDR1 is LNHDA, CDR2 SQIVND, per germline (reference sequence). The CDR3 extends over 16 amino acids. The CDR3 DNA reads TGTGCCAGTAGTATATACCCCACTCGCGGAGACACTGAAGCTTTCTTT. Protein sequence: CASSIYPTRGDTEAFF.

The V gene is TRBV11-1, the J gene TRBJ2-2; unclear D gene. Germline V gives CDR1 SGHAT, CDR2 FQDESV (reference sequence). The V end lost 1 base, the J end lost 5 bases, and 5 bases lay between the germline ends. The CDR3 is 13 amino acids. As DNA, the CDR3 is TGTGCCAGCAGCTTAGACGGGACCGGGGAGCTGTTTTTT. Encoded protein: CASSLDGTGELFF.

The rearrangement uses TRBV2 and TRBJ1-2; TRBD1 agrees at 7 bases. Germline CDR1 reads SNHLY; CDR2 reads FYNNEI. The CDR3 contains 16 residues. Trimming at V came to 4 bases and at J to 4 bases, leaving 12 bases not matched to a gene. CDR3 loop: CASSGRQGLATYGYTF. DNA for the CDR3: TGTGCCAGCAGTGGGAGACAGGGCTTAGCTACCTATGGCTACACCTTC.

The chain carries TRBV5-8 and TRBJ2-1; 10 bases align to TRBD2. Trimming cost V 0 bases and J 8 bases; bases outside gene matches: 8. The germline V gene has CDR1 SGHTS and CDR2 YDEGEE. The CDR3 has 16 residues. The CDR3 DNA reads TGTGCCAGCAGCTTGGGCCTAGCGGGAGTGGCTGATGAGCAGTTCTTC. Its protein product is CASSLGLAGVADEQFF.

The chain links TRBV27 to TRBJ2-7; 13 positions match TRBD2. The trim removed 2 bases at V and 3 bases at J, leaving 7 bases unmatched. This CDR3 is built from 17 residues. Germline V gives CDR1 MNHEY, CDR2 SMNVEV (reference sequence). CDR3 nucleotide sequence: TGTGCCAGCAGTTTAGGACTAGCGGGAGCACGCGTCTACGAGCAGTACTTC. Protein sequence: CASSLGLAGARVYEQYF.

The chain employs TRBV7-8 and TRBJ2-7; a possible D gene is TRBD2 (5 bases). The V gene lost 2 bases and the J gene lost 0 bases, with 11 bases spanning the gap. The CDR3 sequence is 15 residues long. The V gene's germline CDR1 is SGHVS and CDR2 FQNEAQ. The CDR3 is CASSLSAEASYEQYF. DNA of the CDR3: TGTGCCAGCAGCTTATCAGCGGAGGCCTCCTACGAGCAGTACTTC.

This chain joins TRBV10-1 and TRBJ1-1, with TRBD1 identical over 7 bases. This CDR3 comprises 15 residues. After removal of 3 bases from V and 5 bases from J, the junction contained 9 bases not matched to a gene. CDR1 is WNHNN, CDR2 SYGVQD, per germline (reference sequence). The CDR3 DNA reads TGCGCCAGCAGTGACTCCCTCAGGGGGACGACTGAAGCTTTCTTT. It encodes CASSDSLRGTTEAFF.

The genes are TRBV7-8 and TRBJ2-1; 9 positions agree with TRBD2. CDR1 and CDR2 from the germline V gene are SGHVS and FQNEAQ. The trim removed 5 bases at V and 7 bases at J, leaving 12 bases unmatched. This CDR3 has 16 amino acids. The CDR3 here is CASSHRLAVQGNEQFF. CDR3 bases: TGTGCCAGCAGCCACCGACTAGCGGTGCAGGGGAATGAGCAGTTCTTC.

The J gene is TRBJ1-5, the V gene TRBV10-3; 8 nucleotides agree with TRBD1. The CDR3 spans 17 residues. V lost 5 bases and J lost 0; bases outside the gene matches: 9. Germline CDR1 is ENHRY and CDR2 is SYGVKD. DNA for the CDR3: TGTGCCATCAGTCCTGGACAGGGATGGTATAGCAATCAGCCCCAGCATTTT. Protein product: CAISPGQGWYSNQPQHF.

V and J are TRBV4-2 and TRBJ2-7; 11 positions agree with TRBD2. V shed 2 bases and J 2 bases; nucleotides not matched to a gene: 11. The CDR3 totals 18 residues. The germline V gene encodes CDR1 LGHNA and CDR2 YNFKEQ. CDR3 region: CASSQTTSGSSLPYEQYF. CDR3 coding DNA: TGTGCCAGCAGCCAAACCACTAGCGGGAGTTCCCTCCCCTACGAGCAGTACTTC.

This sequence joins TRBV6-1 and TRBJ2-7, with 11 nucleotides matching TRBD2. The CDR3 sequence is 14 residues long. Per germline, CDR1 MNHNS and CDR2 SASEGT. J gave up 4 bases and V 5 bases, and 4 bases lay outside the gene matches. CDR3 nucleotides: TGTGCCAGCAGTATAGCGGGAGGGCCTTACGAGCAGTACTTC. Translation gives CASSIAGGPYEQYF.

This clone came up once. The genes are TRBV5-1 and TRBJ2-5, with unresolved D. Trimming shortened V by 0 bases and J by 5 bases, and 5 bases separated the two germline ends. The CDR3 is 12 residues long. Germline CDR1 and CDR2: SGHRS and YFSETQ. CDR3 in DNA: TGCGCCAGCAGCTTGGCCTTTGAGACCCAGTACTTC. This gives the protein CASSLAFETQYF.

V is TRBV30 and J is TRBJ1-1, with D tentatively TRBD1 (5 bases). Germline V gene sequence: CDR1 GTSNPN, CDR2 SVGIG (reference sequence). Trimming stripped 2 bases from V and 2 bases from J, with 12 bases between. The CDR3 loop spans 14 amino acids. CDR3 DNA sequence: TGTGCCTGGAGTAGGAGCAGGGTTAACACTGAAGCTTTCTTT. It translates to CAWSRSRVNTEAFF. Based on the CDR3 plus reference TRBV30 and TRBJ1-1, the full variable domain is SQTIHQWPATLVQPVGSPLSLECTVEGTSNPNLYWYRQAAGRGLQLLFYSVGIGQISSEVPQNLSASRPQDRQFILSSKKLLLSDSGFYLCAWSRSRVNTEAFFGQGTRLTVV.

The chain couples TRBV18 to TRBJ2-7; a weak D match, TRBD1 (5 bases). CDR3 length: 14 amino acids. The germline V gene encodes CDR1 KGHSH and CDR2 LQKENI. The germline V and J ends were trimmed by 3 bases and 2 bases, with 11 bases remaining between them. DNA for the CDR3: TGTGCCAGCTCACCTTATCAGGGAACCTACGAGCAGTACTTC. This encodes CASSPYQGTYEQYF.

The chain carries TRBV11-2 and TRBJ2-3; D possibly corresponds to TRBD1 (6 bases). The CDR3 runs 16 residues. The germline V and J ends were trimmed by 4 bases and 1 base, with 15 bases remaining between them. Germline CDR1 and CDR2: SGHAT and FQNNGV. CDR3 sequence: CASSSTRGFGTDTQYF. As DNA, the CDR3 is TGTGCCAGCAGCTCGACCAGGGGATTTGGCACAGATACGCAGTATTTT.

The J gene is TRBJ1-5, the V gene TRBV19, with D unclear. Germline-derived CDR1 and CDR2 are LNHDA and SQIVND (reference sequence). This CDR3 has 15 residues. Trimming removed 1 base from V and 4 bases from J, with 11 bases in between. DNA for the CDR3: TGTGCCAGTAGTATAGCCCACTTAAAAAATCAGCCCCAGCATTTT. Protein: CASSIAHLKNQPQHF.

The chain carries TRBV30 and TRBJ2-7, with 13 bases matching TRBD2. The germline CDR1 and CDR2 sequences are GTSNPN and SVGIG (reference sequence). J lost 1 base, V lost 0 bases, and 3 bases had no gene match. This CDR3 spans 16 amino acids. The CDR3 spells CAWSVLAGGPSYEQYF. The CDR3 DNA is TGTGCCTGGAGTGTACTAGCGGGAGGGCCATCCTACGAGCAGTACTTC.

The CDR3 protein is CASSLASSSTDTQYF. In DNA, the CDR3 is TGCGCCAGCAGCTTGGCCTCCTCCAGCACAGATACGCAGTATTTT. The V gene is TRBV5-1, the J gene TRBJ2-3; D call uncertain. Germline CDR1 and CDR2: SGHRS and YFSETQ. V was shortened by 0 bases and J by 0 bases, with 8 bases between the two germline ends. The CDR3 spans 15 residues.

This clone was observed a few times. The CDR3: CASSPSPGTDGSYEQYF. The CDR3, as DNA: TGTGCCAGCAGCCCCTCGCCTGGGACAGACGGGTCCTACGAGCAGTACTTC. This chain links TRBV21-1 with TRBJ2-7; TRBD1 is the table's D call, not checked against the DNA. TRBV21-1 is a listed pseudogene. The CDR3 contains 17 residues.

CDR3 coding DNA: TGTGCCAGCAGCCAAGGCTCGGGACACCTCGAGCAGTTCTTC. It encodes CASSQGSGHLEQFF. V gene TRBV14 combines with J gene TRBJ2-1, with TRBD1 as a possible D gene (6 bases). This CDR3 contains 14 residues. Between the trimmed V and J ends, which lost 1 base and 10 bases, there was a span of 14 bases. Germline V gene data show CDR1 as SGHDN and CDR2 as FVKESK.